Listed here are 14 T cell receptor beta chains from one sample, sequenced in a study of cytomegalovirus exposure and HLA in healthy donors. PCR involved 60 Vbeta and 13 Jbeta primers. Here immunoSEQ multiplex PCR was the method, and the copy in TCRdb shows in-frame clones only, minus some. Found here are about 120,000 clones, roughly four fifths of them singletons; the top ten hold about 1.8%. What was sequenced was PBMCs. These receptors originate from a young man in good health and CMV-seronegative.

The chain is built from TRBV7-2 and TRBJ1-1; D possibly corresponds to TRBD1 (6 bases). Per the germline V gene, CDR1 is SGHTA and CDR2 is FQGNSA. CDR3 length: 15 residues. The V end was cut by 7 bases, the J end by 3 bases, with 18 bases between. CDR3 sequence reads: CASTRGARGYTEAFF. The CDR3 DNA follows: TGTGCCAGCACCCGAGGGGCGAGGGGGTACACTGAAGCTTTCTTT. Using reference TRBV7-2 and TRBJ1-1 for the parts outside the CDR3, the full variable domain is GAGVSQSPSNKVTEKGKDVELRCDPISGHTALYWYRQSLGQGLEFLIYFQGNSAPDKSGLPSDRFSAERTGGSVSTLTIQRTQQEDSAVYLCASTRGARGYTEAFFGQGTRLTVV.

This chain uses TRBV7-3 with TRBJ2-5; 8 positions agree with TRBD2. J gave up 1 base and V 5 bases, and 6 bases lay outside the gene matches. The V gene's germline CDR1 is SGHTA and CDR2 FQGTGA. This CDR3 has 15 amino acids. CDR3 in amino acids: CASSPGGTSQETQYF. CDR3 nucleotide sequence: TGTGCCAGCAGCCCGGGGGGGACTTCCCAAGAGACCCAGTACTTC.

The CDR3 region is CASSLEETQYF. The CDR3 DNA follows: TGTGCCAGCTCCCTCGAAGAGACCCAGTACTTC. This chain uses TRBV18 with TRBJ2-5; D remains unclear. The germline CDR1 and CDR2 sequences are KGHSH and LQKENI. This CDR3 contains 11 residues. Trimming pared 6 bases from V and 3 bases from J, leaving 5 bases between.

This rearrangement joins TRBV18 to TRBJ1-6; a possible D gene is TRBD1 (5 bases). Per the germline V gene, CDR1 is KGHSH and CDR2 is LQKENI. The CDR3 loop spans 15 amino acids. Trimming removed 2 bases at V and 5 bases at J, with 10 bases between. CDR3 loop: CASSPDRYNNSPLHF. The DNA of the CDR3 is TGTGCCAGCTCACCAGACAGATACAATAATTCACCCCTCCACTTT.

The rearrangement uses TRBV12-5 and TRBJ1-6, with TRBD1 matching over 9 bases. This CDR3 spans 15 amino acids. The V segment lost 6 bases and the J segment 4 bases; nucleotides outside the gene matches: 4. From germline, CDR1 is LGHNT and CDR2 FRNRAP. CDR3 nucleotide sequence: TGTGCTAGTGGGCCGGGACAGGGTTATAATTCACCCCTCCACTTT. Translating gives CASGPGQGYNSPLHF.

The V gene is TRBV6-1, the J gene TRBJ2-5; 9 positions match TRBD1. V was clipped by 7 bases and J by 4 bases; unmatched bases: 10. CDR3 size: 15 residues. Germline V CDR1 and CDR2: MNHNS, SASEGT. DNA of the CDR3: TGTGCCAGCAACCACGGGACAGGGCTGTTAGAGACCCAGTACTTC. Its protein is CASNHGTGLLETQYF.

The genes are TRBV6-1 and TRBJ1-4, with TRBD1 matching 7 bases. Trimming took 4 bases from V and 7 from J; bases not matched to a gene: 3. CDR3 length: 13 amino acids. Germline V gives CDR1 MNHNS, CDR2 SASEGT. DNA for the CDR3: TGTGCCAGCAGTGCCGGGACAGTTGAAAAACTGTTTTTT. It yields the protein CASSAGTVEKLFF.

The chain recombines TRBV9 with TRBJ2-1; D is perhaps TRBD2 (7 bases). There are 14 residues in the CDR3. Germline V CDR1 and CDR2: SGDLS, YYNGEE. The V gene lost 2 bases and the J gene lost 6 bases, with 12 bases spanning the gap. This CDR3 is CASSVGGAGNEQFF. CDR3 nucleotide sequence: TGTGCCAGCAGCGTGGGGGGGGCCGGCAATGAGCAGTTCTTC.

This rearrangement joins TRBV29-1 to TRBJ2-7, with 11 bases matching TRBD1. Trimming removed 6 bases from V and 6 bases from J; junction bases left unmatched: 10. Germline-derived CDR1 and CDR2 are SQVTM and ANQGSEA. The CDR3 consists of 14 residues. The CDR3 nucleotides read TGCAGCGTGGACTCTCGGACAGGGGGCCGCGAGCAGTACTTC. It is translated as CSVDSRTGGREQYF.

The CDR3 loop is CSVEGNGQGDTEAFF. Here the CDR3 DNA reads TGCAGCGTTGAAGGAAACGGACAGGGGGACACTGAAGCTTTCTTT. The chain is built from TRBV29-1 and TRBJ1-1; 10 bases align to TRBD1. Germline CDR1 is SQVTM and CDR2 is ANQGSEA. V shed 1 base and J 3 bases; nucleotides not matched to a gene: 5. CDR3 length: 15 residues.

This chain connects TRBV5-4 to TRBJ2-2; 9 positions agree with TRBD2. J gave up 5 bases and V 4 bases, and 3 bases lay outside the gene matches. The CDR3 spans 14 residues. CDR1 and CDR2 (germline): SGHNT, YYREEE (reference sequence). This CDR3 reads CASSVSGGTGELFF. CDR3 nucleotide sequence: TGTGCCAGCAGCGTTAGCGGGGGAACCGGGGAGCTGTTTTTT.

J is TRBJ1-2 and V is TRBV6-5, with TRBD1 as a possible D gene (6 bases). V gave up 6 bases and J gave up 2 bases, with 13 bases separating them. CDR1 is MNHEY and CDR2 is SVGAGI in the germline V gene. This CDR3 is built from 14 residues. The chain's CDR3 is CASRVQTGNYGYTF. The CDR3 DNA follows: TGTGCCAGCAGGGTGCAGACAGGCAACTATGGCTACACCTTC.

The rearrangement joins TRBV28 to TRBJ1-5; a weak D match, TRBD1 (5 bases). V gave up 10 bases and J gave up 6 bases, with 13 bases separating them. This CDR3 spans 12 amino acids. CDR1 and CDR2 (germline): MDHEN, SYDVKM. The CDR3 spells CATLGGSQPQHF. The CDR3 DNA is TGTGCCACCCTGGGGGGGAGTCAGCCCCAGCATTTT.

This chain uses TRBV25-1 with TRBJ2-5; no clear D. V lost 3 bases, J lost 4 bases, and 6 bases lay in between. Germline CDR1 is MGHDK and CDR2 is SYGVNS. The CDR3 has 12 residues. In DNA form, the CDR3 reads TGTGCCAGCAGTGAGCCGGGAGAGACCCAGTACTTC. Encoded protein: CASSEPGETQYF.